The clone carrying this T cell receptor beta chain was observed a few times. These data originate in a study of technical replicates of blood from four donors. TCRdb's table, derived via immunoSEQ multiplex PCR, lists solely in-frame clones and lacks some. The sample records approximately 87,000 clones, about 90% being singletons. V lost 2 bases to trimming and J lost 8 bases; unmatched junction nucleotides: 4. This CDR3 spans 13 amino acids. Germline V lookup: CDR1 SGHDT, CDR2 YYEEEE. The sequence was collected from a human donor in good health. Some clones in this sample may be carry-over from other donors' samples. Source material: T cells isolated from PBMCs. This chain links TRBV5-6 with TRBJ2-3; 8 bases are shared with TRBD2. CDR3 protein: CASSLAGVGTQYF. For the CDR3, the DNA is TGTGCCAGCAGCTTAGCGGGAGTAGGTACGCAGTATTTT.